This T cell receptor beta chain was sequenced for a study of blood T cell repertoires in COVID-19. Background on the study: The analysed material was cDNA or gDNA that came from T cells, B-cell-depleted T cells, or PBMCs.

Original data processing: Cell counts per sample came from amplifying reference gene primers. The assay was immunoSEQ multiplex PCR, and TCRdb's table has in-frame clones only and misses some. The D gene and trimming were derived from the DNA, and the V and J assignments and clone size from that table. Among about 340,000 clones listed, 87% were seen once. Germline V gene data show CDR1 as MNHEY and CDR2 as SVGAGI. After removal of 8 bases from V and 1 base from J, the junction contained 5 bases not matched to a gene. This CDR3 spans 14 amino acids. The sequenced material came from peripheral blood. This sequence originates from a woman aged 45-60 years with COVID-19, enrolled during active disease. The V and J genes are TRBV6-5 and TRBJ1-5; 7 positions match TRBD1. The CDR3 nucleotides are TGTGCCAGCGGTCCACAGGGGAGCAATCAGCCCCAGCATTTT. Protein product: CASGPQGSNQPQHF.